These 30 T cell receptor beta chains share one sample of origin, sequenced in a study of T cell repertoires in cytomegalovirus infection. TCRdb re-derived calls from the reads in MiXCR, one entry per CDR3 protein. Of about half a million distinct CDR3 sequences in the sample, roughly a third were seen once. Their antigens remain unidentified. The specimen comprised cultured PBMCs, sampled from culture after CMV antigen stimulation. The source of these receptors is a human donor in good health (CMV status not recorded). Some clones in this sample may be carry-over from other donors' samples.

The J gene is TRBJ1-1, the V gene TRBV6-5; D not resolved. CDR3 length: 14 amino acids. V lost 0 bases, J lost 5 bases, and 10 bases lay in between. The germline CDR1 and CDR2 sequences are MNHEY and SVGAGI. CDR3 sequence reads: CASSYSRAGTEAFF. CDR3 nucleotides: TGTGCCAGCAGTTACTCCCGGGCGGGGACTGAAGCTTTCTTT.

The sample holds a few counts of this clonotype. The chain uses TRBV7-2 and TRBJ2-5, with 7 bases aligning to TRBD2. The length of the CDR3 is 16 residues. Looked up from germline, CDR1 is SGHTA and CDR2 is FQGNSA. The ends lost 5 bases at V and 2 bases at J; junction bases unmatched: 11. The CDR3: CASSQRELALQETQYF. In DNA, the CDR3 is TGTGCCAGCAGCCAGAGGGAACTAGCGCTTCAAGAGACCCAGTACTTC.

The rearrangement uses TRBV20-1 and TRBJ2-1; possibly TRBD2 for D (5 bases). The V and J ends lost 1 base and 8 bases respectively, with 12 bases between them. The CDR3 runs 13 residues. Germline V gene sequence: CDR1 DFQATT, CDR2 SNEGSKA (reference sequence). CDR3 in amino acids: CSARGPSSHEQFF. The DNA of the CDR3 is TGCAGTGCTAGAGGGCCTAGCTCCCATGAGCAGTTCTTC.

The chain carries TRBV20-1 and TRBJ2-3; TRBD2 agrees at 7 bases. The CDR3 extends over 16 amino acids. V shed 3 bases, J shed 0 bases, and the junction held 9 bases outside the gene matches. Germline V lookup: CDR1 DFQATT, CDR2 SNEGSKA (reference sequence). CDR3 loop: CSARNRLAESTDTQYF. In DNA form, the CDR3 reads TGCAGTGCTAGGAATAGGCTAGCGGAGAGCACAGATACGCAGTATTTT.

The chain is built from TRBV7-2 and TRBJ2-7; D uncertain. CDR1 SGHTA and CDR2 FQGNSA come from the germline V gene. This CDR3 contains 12 residues. V lost 0 bases and J 6 bases, leaving 6 bases between the germline ends. The CDR3 DNA sequence: TGTGCCAGCAGCTTAGCTTGGGGCGAGCAGTACTTC. Residues: CASSLAWGEQYF. Looking up the rest from reference TRBV7-2 and TRBJ2-7 gives the full variable domain: GAGVSQSPSNKVTEKGKDVELRCDPISGHTALYWYRQSLGQGLEFLIYFQGNSAPDKSGLPSDRFSAERTGGSVSTLTIQRTQQEDSAVYLCASSLAWGEQYFGPGTRLTVT.

The chain combines TRBV28 with TRBJ2-2; tentative D call: TRBD1 (6 bases). The V gene's germline CDR1 is MDHEN and CDR2 SYDVKM. CDR3 length: 16 residues. Trimming stripped 2 bases from V and 6 bases from J, with 16 bases between. CDR3 DNA sequence: TGTGCCAGCAGTTTACTACAGGGAATTTTTCCCGGGGAGCTGTTTTTT. It translates to CASSLLQGIFPGELFF.

This clonotype came up a few times. The CDR3 reads CASSMRGVGGYTF. CDR3 nucleotides: TGTGCCAGTAGTATGCGGGGAGTCGGCGGCTACACCTTC. The J gene is TRBJ1-2, the V gene TRBV19; D unresolved. The CDR3 totals 13 residues. Germline values: CDR1 LNHDA, CDR2 SQIVND (reference sequence). Trimming took 3 bases from V and 8 from J, leaving 13 bases between them.

CDR3 nucleotides: TGTGCCAGCAGTTTTCTCAGATCACCCCTCCACTTT. Its protein product is CASSFLRSPLHF. The chain employs TRBV12-3 or TRBV12-4 and TRBJ1-6; D gene ambiguous. The CDR3 runs 12 residues. V was clipped by 3 bases and J by 10 bases, with 7 bases between them.

This clonotype was observed a handful of times. The rearrangement links TRBV5-1 to TRBJ2-1; 7 positions agree with TRBD2. Germline V lookup: CDR1 SGHRS, CDR2 YFSETQ. The CDR3 has 15 residues. The ends lost 4 bases at V and 6 bases at J; junction bases unmatched: 10. The CDR3 sequence is CASSLSGEGTNEQFF. In nucleotides, the CDR3 is TGCGCCAGCAGCCTCAGCGGGGAGGGCACCAATGAGCAGTTCTTC.

Concerning this clonotype itself: This could be a read error, since a much larger clone is one nucleotide away. This chain links TRBV6-5 with TRBJ1-2; possibly TRBD1 for D (6 bases). This CDR3 region has 13 residues. Germline V CDR1 and CDR2: MNHEY, SVGAGI. The V end lost 2 bases, the J end lost 4 bases, and 8 bases lay between the germline ends. The CDR3 is CASSYDRIYGYTF. The CDR3 coding sequence is TGTGCCAGCAGTTACGACAGGATCTATGGCTACACCTTC.

The V gene is TRBV6-5, the J gene TRBJ2-1; D may match TRBD1 or TRBD2 (5 bases each). Between the trimmed V and J ends, which lost 2 bases and 4 bases, there was a span of 9 bases. Germline assignment: CDR1 MNHEY and CDR2 SVGAGI. The CDR3 extends over 14 amino acids. The CDR3 is CASSYLGTYNEQFF. Written as DNA, the CDR3 is TGTGCCAGCAGTTACCTGGGGACGTACAATGAGCAGTTCTTC.

This sequence joins TRBV7-6 and TRBJ1-4; a possible D gene is TRBD1 (6 bases). With 5 bases removed from V and 8 bases from J, the gap between germline ends came to 21 bases. Per the germline V gene, CDR1 is SGHVS and CDR2 is FNYEAQ. The CDR3 sequence is 16 residues long. In DNA, the CDR3 is TGTGCCAGCAGCCCGGCGGGGGGGCGAGTAGAAGAAAAACTGTTTTTT. It yields the protein CASSPAGGRVEEKLFF.

This rearrangement joins TRBV6-5 to TRBJ2-1, with 10 bases lining up with TRBD2. This CDR3 spans 15 amino acids. V shed 10 bases and J 6 bases; nucleotides not matched to a gene: 12. Per the germline V gene, CDR1 is MNHEY and CDR2 is SVGAGI. Here the CDR3 reads CATNYLAGAFNEQFF. CDR3 bases: TGTGCCACCAACTACCTAGCGGGAGCCTTCAATGAGCAGTTCTTC.

Regarding this clonotype: A read error may explain this, as a much larger clone is one base away. The chain couples TRBV19 to TRBJ1-5; no definite D call. CDR1 is LNHDA, CDR2 SQIVND, per germline (reference sequence). Trimming took off 4 bases at V and 6 bases at J, with 10 bases between the two ends. The length of the CDR3 is 13 residues. The CDR3 bases are TGTGCCAGTAGTACCCAATTGCCTCAGCCCCAGCATTTT. The encoded protein is CASSTQLPQPQHF. The whole variable domain, remainder taken from reference TRBV19 and TRBJ1-5, is DGGITQSPKYLFRKEGQNVTLSCEQNLNHDAMYWYRQDPGQGLRLIYYSQIVNDFQKGDIAEGYSVSREKKESFPLTVTSAQKNPTAFYLCASSTQLPQPQHFGDGTRLSIL.

V is TRBV6-1 and J is TRBJ2-1; tentatively, D is TRBD2 (6 bases). The CDR3 is 15 residues long. Germline CDR1 and CDR2: MNHNS and SASEGT. V dropped 0 bases and J dropped 7 bases, with 13 bases sitting between them. The CDR3 here is CASSEALARRNEQFF. The DNA for the CDR3 is TGTGCCAGCAGTGAAGCCCTAGCGCGTCGGAATGAGCAGTTCTTC.

The chain links TRBV4-3 to TRBJ2-1, with 14 nucleotides matching TRBD2. After removal of 0 bases from V and 1 base from J, the junction contained 5 bases not matched to a gene. This CDR3 region has 19 residues. Germline V lookup: CDR1 LGHNA, CDR2 YSLEER. The CDR3 region is CASSQDLGLAGGSYNEQFF. CDR3 sequence (DNA): TGCGCCAGCAGCCAAGATCTCGGACTAGCGGGAGGATCCTACAATGAGCAGTTCTTC.

The DNA for the CDR3 is TGTGCCAGCAGTCCCGGGCCAGAGCAGTTCTTC. Translating gives CASSPGPEQFF. The chain has TRBV12-3 or TRBV12-4 and TRBJ2-1; D unclear. This CDR3 spans 11 amino acids. Trimming shortened V by 5 bases and J by 10 bases, and 9 bases separated the two germline ends.

This clonotype was seen only a few times. V and J are TRBV7-2 and TRBJ1-5, with unresolved D. The CDR3 is made up of 16 amino acids. Germline V gene lookup returns CDR1 SGHTA and CDR2 FQGNSA. The V end lost 2 bases, the J end lost 1 base, and 12 bases lay between the germline ends. CDR3: CASSLWMDLSNQPQHF. The CDR3 DNA reads TGTGCCAGCAGCTTATGGATGGATTTAAGCAATCAGCCCCAGCATTTT.

This clonotype was seen only a few times. The chain couples TRBV19 to TRBJ1-5, with D perhaps TRBD1 (6 bases). The CDR3 spans 15 residues. Germline V gives CDR1 LNHDA, CDR2 SQIVND (reference sequence). Trimming removed 1 base at V and 5 bases at J, with 12 bases between. The CDR3 sequence is CASSIGGGGHQPQHF. CDR3 sequence (DNA): TGTGCCAGTAGTATAGGTGGGGGGGGCCATCAGCCCCAGCATTTT.

In regard to this clonotype: A read error may produce the germline difference seen at one junction end. The chain has TRBV4-1 and TRBJ2-1; 7 bases match TRBD1. Germline values: CDR1 MGHRA, CDR2 YSYEKL. The CDR3 contains 13 residues. CDR3 coding DNA: TGCGCCAGCAGCCAAGTCATTACAGGGGCTTTGGTCTTC. Protein product: CASSQVITGALVF.

The chain recombines TRBV12-3 or TRBV12-4 with TRBJ1-2; D gene unclear. This CDR3 is 13 amino acids long. Trimming removed 5 bases from V and 4 bases from J, with 11 bases in between. The CDR3 is CASSQAYAYGYTF. The CDR3 DNA follows: TGTGCCAGCAGTCAGGCGTACGCCTATGGCTACACCTTC.

This clonotype came up once. The J gene is TRBJ1-1, the V gene TRBV29-1; possibly TRBD1 for D (6 bases). CDR1 SQVTM and CDR2 ANQGSEA come from the germline V gene. The CDR3 runs 15 residues. V lost 6 bases and J lost 1, with 18 bases in between. The CDR3 region is CSVEGGGGENTEAFF. In nucleotides, the CDR3 is TGCAGCGTGGAGGGGGGAGGGGGAGAGAACACTGAAGCTTTCTTT.

The sample holds many counts of this clonotype. J is TRBJ2-1 and V is TRBV20-1; no reliable D call. V gave up 3 bases and J gave up 6 bases, with 12 bases separating them. The CDR3 runs 13 residues. Germline V gene lookup returns CDR1 DFQATT and CDR2 SNEGSKA (reference sequence). Here the CDR3 DNA reads TGCAGTGCTAGGGCAAATAAACGCAATGAGCAGTTCTTC. Translation: CSARANKRNEQFF.

The chain links TRBV5-1 to TRBJ1-1; D remains unclear. CDR3 length: 14 amino acids. Trimming left V 0 bases short and J 0 bases short, with 6 bases between. CDR1 is SGHRS and CDR2 is YFSETQ in the germline V gene. Written as DNA, the CDR3 is TGCGCCAGCAGCTTGGGGCCCATGAACACTGAAGCTTTCTTT. This codes for CASSLGPMNTEAFF.

This clonotype was counted many times. V gene TRBV7-2 combines with J gene TRBJ2-3; no firm D call. The length of the CDR3 is 15 residues. Per germline, CDR1 SGHTA and CDR2 FQGNSA. The V and J ends lost 1 base and 2 bases respectively, with 10 bases between them. The CDR3, as DNA: TGTGCCAGCAGCTTAGGTGGGCCCTACACAGATACGCAGTATTTT. Residues: CASSLGGPYTDTQYF.

This clonotype appeared many times. The chain joins TRBV12-3 or TRBV12-4 to TRBJ2-1; 9 bases line up with TRBD2. The CDR3 contains 15 residues. J was trimmed by 2 bases and V by 2 bases; bases with no gene match: 1. The CDR3 protein is CASSLSGGPYNEQFF. As DNA, the CDR3 is TGTGCCAGCAGTTTAAGCGGGGGGCCCTACAATGAGCAGTTCTTC.

V is TRBV20-1 and J is TRBJ1-6, with D unclear. The germline V and J ends were trimmed by 3 bases and 6 bases, with 9 bases remaining between them. The CDR3 spans 13 residues. Germline CDR1 reads DFQATT; CDR2 reads SNEGSKA (reference sequence). Here the CDR3 reads CSARSGGNSPLHF. The CDR3 nucleotides are TGCAGTGCTAGGTCGGGTGGTAATTCACCCCTCCACTTT.

The chain employs TRBV6-1 and TRBJ1-4; TRBD1 agrees at 8 bases. V lost 7 bases and J lost 7; bases outside the gene matches: 8. This CDR3 has 14 amino acids. Germline V lookup: CDR1 MNHNS, CDR2 SASEGT. The CDR3 spells CASTPGGVGEKLFF. CDR3 in DNA: TGTGCCAGCACCCCAGGGGGCGTAGGTGAAAAACTGTTTTTT.

V gene TRBV7-2 combines with J gene TRBJ1-2, with D perhaps TRBD1 (5 bases). The V gene's germline CDR1 is SGHTA and CDR2 FQGNSA. The CDR3 consists of 14 residues. V lost 4 bases, J lost 8 bases, and 17 bases lay in between. Here the CDR3 reads CASSSGPGSGGYTF. The CDR3 region has the DNA TGTGCCAGCAGCTCGGGACCGGGCAGCGGGGGCTACACCTTC.

Ten or more counts support this clonotype. At one end, the junction sequence differs from germline, possibly due to a read error. V usage is TRBV7-2 and J usage is TRBJ2-3; TRBD2 might be the D (5 bases). The V gene's germline CDR1 is SGHTA and CDR2 FQGNSA. This CDR3 contains 14 residues. The CDR3 reads CASSLGLGTDTQYF. DNA for the CDR3: TGTGCTAGCAGCTTAGGACTGGGCACAGATACGCAGTATTTT.